The 10 T cell receptor beta chains below were found in one sample sequenced in a study of graft-versus-host responses after intestinal transplantation. Antigens of these TCRs are unknown. Assay used: immunoSEQ multiplex PCR; TCRdb lists only in-frame clones, some missing. The top ten hold about 0.2% of the sample, which has around 100,000 clones, around nine tenths seen once. The sequencing used unstimulated CD4+ T cells sorted from spleen or lymph node cells, collected before transplant. The receptors shown here come from a human donor who was the organ donor for an intestinal transplant.

J is TRBJ2-2 and V is TRBV4-2; D is undetermined. The length of the CDR3 is 15 residues. The ends were cut back, 3 bases at V and 1 base at J, with 9 bases in the middle. Germline CDR1 reads LGHNA; CDR2 reads YNFKEQ. The CDR3 reads CASSQRTMNTGELFF. The CDR3 DNA is TGTGCCAGCAGCCAGAGAACCATGAACACCGGGGAGCTGTTTTTT.

The chain couples TRBV18 to TRBJ1-1, with TRBD1 matching over 11 bases. Germline V gives CDR1 KGHSH, CDR2 LQKENI. CDR3 length: 18 amino acids. V was pared by 0 bases and J by 4 bases, with 10 bases of the junction left unmatched. DNA for the CDR3: TGTGCCAGCTCACCACCGAAAAGGACAGGGGGCGCGGGCACTGAAGCTTTCTTT. Protein product: CASSPPKRTGGAGTEAFF. Variable domain in full (rest from reference TRBV18 and TRBJ1-1): NAGVMQNPRHLVRRRGQEARLRCSPMKGHSHVYWYRQLPEEGLKFMVYLQKENIIDESGMPKERFSAEFPKEGPSILRIQQVVRGDSAAYFCASSPPKRTGGAGTEAFFGQGTRLTVV.

This chain connects TRBV4-3 to TRBJ2-7; 9 bases match TRBD2. The germline V gene has CDR1 LGHNA and CDR2 YSLEER. The J segment lost 4 bases and the V segment lost 8 bases, leaving 6 bases of the junction unmatched. The length of the CDR3 is 13 residues. The CDR3, as DNA: TGCGCCAGCGCCTTAGCGGGAGCTTACGAGCAGTACTTC. Residues: CASALAGAYEQYF.

The chain combines TRBV6-1 with TRBJ1-3; D not certain. Germline loops: CDR1 MNHNS, CDR2 SASEGT. The CDR3 runs 17 residues. The ends were cut back, 2 bases at V and 2 bases at J, with 16 bases in the middle. This chain's CDR3 is CASSEFQVLSTGNTIYF. As DNA, the CDR3 is TGTGCCAGCAGTGAATTTCAGGTGCTGTCAACTGGAAACACCATATATTTT.

V and J are TRBV7-9 and TRBJ2-5; 16 bases agree with TRBD2. V lost 3 bases and J lost 3; bases outside the gene matches: 1. The CDR3 runs to 16 residues. CDR1 and CDR2 from the germline V gene are SEHNR and FQNEAQ (reference sequence). Written as DNA, the CDR3 is TGTGCCAGCAGCTTGGGGACTAGCGGGAGGGAAGAGACCCAGTACTTC. This translates into CASSLGTSGREETQYF.

The V and J genes are TRBV30 and TRBJ1-1; D not resolved. The CDR3 runs to 14 residues. In germline, CDR1 is GTSNPN, CDR2 SVGIG (reference sequence). The V gene lost 2 bases and the J gene lost 4 bases, with 14 bases spanning the gap. CDR3 amino acids: CAWSLATATTEAFF. For the CDR3, the DNA is TGTGCCTGGAGTCTAGCCACTGCTACCACTGAAGCTTTCTTT.

V usage is TRBV7-2 and J usage is TRBJ1-5, with D uncertain. This CDR3 is 14 amino acids long. Germline CDR1 SGHTA, CDR2 FQGNSA. Trimming took off 1 base at V and 1 base at J, with 5 bases between the two ends. The CDR3 reads CASSLGASNQPQHF. CDR3 DNA sequence: TGTGCCAGCAGCTTAGGGGCGAGCAATCAGCCCCAGCATTTT.

V usage is TRBV4-1 and J usage is TRBJ2-7; the match to TRBD2 covers 7 bases. V gave up 0 bases and J gave up 0 bases; unmatched junction bases: 2. Per germline, CDR1 MGHRA and CDR2 YSYEKL. The CDR3 consists of 15 residues. The CDR3: CASSQERGGSYEQYF. The DNA for the CDR3 is TGCGCCAGCAGCCAAGAACGCGGGGGCTCCTACGAGCAGTACTTC.

The rearrangement links TRBV30 to TRBJ2-1; 14 nucleotides line up with TRBD2. Germline V gives CDR1 GTSNPN, CDR2 SVGIG (reference sequence). With 3 bases clipped from V and 6 bases from J, the junction kept 4 bases outside the gene matches. CDR3 size: 15 residues. CDR3 sequence reads: CAWRTSGRAINEQFF. In nucleotides, the CDR3 is TGTGCCTGGAGGACTAGCGGGAGGGCAATCAATGAGCAGTTCTTC.

The gene calls are TRBV14 and TRBJ1-1; D is undetermined. The germline V gene encodes CDR1 SGHDN and CDR2 FVKESK. The CDR3 extends over 13 amino acids. V was shortened by 2 bases and J by 4 bases, with 8 bases between the two germline ends. The CDR3 loop reads CASSQSTRTEAFF. For the CDR3, the DNA is TGTGCCAGCAGCCAATCGACCCGCACTGAAGCTTTCTTT.